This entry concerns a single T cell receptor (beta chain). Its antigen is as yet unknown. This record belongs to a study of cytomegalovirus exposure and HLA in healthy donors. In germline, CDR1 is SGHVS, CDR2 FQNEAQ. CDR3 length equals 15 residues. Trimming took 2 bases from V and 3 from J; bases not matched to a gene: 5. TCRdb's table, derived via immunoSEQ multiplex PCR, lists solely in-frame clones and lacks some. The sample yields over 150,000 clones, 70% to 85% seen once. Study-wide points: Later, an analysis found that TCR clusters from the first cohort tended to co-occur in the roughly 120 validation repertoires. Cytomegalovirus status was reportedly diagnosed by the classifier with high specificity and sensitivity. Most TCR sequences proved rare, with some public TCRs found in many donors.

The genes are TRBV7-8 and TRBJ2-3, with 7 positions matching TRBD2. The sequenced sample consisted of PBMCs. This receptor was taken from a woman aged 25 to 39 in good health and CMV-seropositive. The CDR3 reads CASSLRGRLTDTQYF. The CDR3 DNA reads TGTGCCAGCAGCTTACGCGGGAGACTGACAGATACGCAGTATTTT. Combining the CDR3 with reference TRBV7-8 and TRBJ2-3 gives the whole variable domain GAGVSQSPRYKVAKRGQDVALRCDPISGHVSLFWYQQALGQGPEFLTYFQNEAQLDKSGLPSDRFFAERPEGSVSTLKIQRTQQEDSAVYLCASSLRGRLTDTQYFGPGTRLTVL.